This is a list of T cell receptor beta chains from one sample in a study of blood T cells in healthy people across ages. TCRdb reanalysed the 5' RACE reads using MiXCR and keeps one entry per CDR3 protein. The sample yields about 1.1 million distinct CDR3 sequences, roughly two fifths seen once. Sequencing input: blood. These receptors all come from a man between 18 and 35 years old in good health. CDR3s include the opening cysteine and the closing phenylalanine or tryptophan. The order of the fields is CDR3 protein, CDR3 DNA, clone size, J gene, V gene, D gene. The D gene is left open where the match is weak. Size is omitted from some rows. Given values are once, few, many or a class for expanded clones.

CSARDSFNVTVLNSGNTIYF,TGCAGTGCTAGAGATTCTTTTAACGTGACAGTTCTTAACTCTGGAAACACCATATATTTT,.,TRBJ1-3,TRBV20-1,.
CASSHDRAPDTQYF,TGCGCCAGCAGCCATGACAGGGCGCCAGATACGCAGTATTTT,few,TRBJ2-3,TRBV5-1,TRBD1
CSARDRSGYGYTF,TGCAGTGCTAGAGATCGGTCCGGGTATGGCTACACCTTC,.,TRBJ1-2,TRBV20-1,.
CASSLGSREQPNYSYTF,TGTGCCAGCAGCTTAGGTTCCAGGGAACAACCTAACTATAGCTACACCTTC,.,TRBJ1-2,TRBV11-2,.
CASSQDPAVNTEAFF,TGCGCCAGCAGCCAAGATCCGGCAGTGAACACTGAAGCTTTCTTT,few,TRBJ1-1,TRBV4-1,.
CSARTGLAGVTTGELFF,TGCAGTGCTAGGACGGGACTAGCGGGGGTTACCACCGGGGAGCTGTTTTTT,.,TRBJ2-2,TRBV20-1,TRBD2
CASSGGLAGNYNEQFF,TGTGCCAGCAGCGGGGGACTAGCGGGGAACTACAATGAGCAGTTCTTC,few,TRBJ2-1,TRBV9,TRBD2
CSAPLARNEQFF,TGCAGTGCCCCACTAGCGCGCAATGAGCAGTTCTTC,few,TRBJ2-1,TRBV20-1,TRBD2
CASRVQGAGTGELFF,TGTGCCAGCAGGGTACAGGGGGCCGGAACCGGGGAGCTGTTTTTT,.,TRBJ2-2,TRBV28,TRBD1
CASSPLGLQETQYF,TGTGCCAGCAGCCCACTAGGCCTCCAAGAGACCCAGTACTTC,.,TRBJ2-5,TRBV7-2,.
CATAGLANSNQPQHF,TGTGCCACCGCAGGGTTGGCGAATAGCAATCAGCCCCAGCATTTT,.,TRBJ1-5,TRBV5-5,.
CSARDALQGYYGYTF,TGCAGTGCTAGAGATGCCCTGCAGGGGTACTATGGCTACACCTTC,few,TRBJ1-2,TRBV20-1,.
CASGPLAGVSFEDTQYF,TGTGCCAGCGGCCCTTTAGCGGGGGTGTCATTCGAAGATACGCAGTATTTT,few,TRBJ2-3,TRBV2,TRBD2
CASSLLWGDYGYTF,TGTGCCAGCAGCTTACTTTGGGGGGACTATGGCTACACCTTC,once,TRBJ1-2,TRBV7-8,.
CASAEAGGQTYEQFF,TGTGCCAGCGCTGAGGCGGGGGGGCAAACTTATGAGCAGTTCTTC,few,TRBJ2-1,TRBV6-5,TRBD2
CASGLKQGAYNNQPQHF,TGTGCCAGCGGACTTAAACAGGGGGCGTATAACAATCAGCCCCAGCATTTT,.,TRBJ1-5,TRBV12-3/TRBV12-4,TRBD1
CASSTREPYNSPLHF,TGTGCCAGCAGCACCAGAGAACCCTATAATTCACCCCTCCACTTT,few,TRBJ1-6,TRBV7-3,.
CASGLVEGNPVYGYTF,TGTGCTAGTGGTTTGGTAGAAGGGAATCCCGTCTATGGCTACACCTTC,.,TRBJ1-2,TRBV12-5,.
CASSPQMNQPQHF,TGTGCCAGCTCACCGCAGATGAATCAGCCCCAGCATTTT,.,TRBJ1-5,TRBV18,.
CASSYLRQGVSFGELFF,TGTGCCAGCAGTTACCTGCGTCAGGGCGTTTCCTTCGGGGAGCTGTTTTTT,once,TRBJ2-2,TRBV6-5,.
CASSLRSGRTTSGANVLTF,TGTGCCAGCAGCTTAAGGAGTGGCAGAACTACCTCTGGGGCCAACGTCCTGACTTTC,.,TRBJ2-6,TRBV7-2,.
CASSLPRTLGHQPQHF,TGTGCCAGCAGCTTACCACGGACACTGGGGCATCAGCCCCAGCATTTT,.,TRBJ1-5,TRBV7-8,.
CASSQELRWSSTDTQYF,TGCGCCAGCAGCCAAGAACTTAGGTGGTCTAGCACAGATACGCAGTATTTT,many,TRBJ2-3,TRBV4-3,.
CSARDSMQVGELFF,TGCAGTGCTAGAGATTCCATGCAGGTCGGGGAGCTGTTTTTT,.,TRBJ2-2,TRBV20-1,.
CSADYPRGLVGDYEQYF,TGCAGTGCTGATTACCCTAGGGGATTGGTCGGAGACTACGAGCAGTACTTC,.,TRBJ2-7,TRBV20-1,.
CSAGGRVTQPQHF,TGCAGTGCTGGAGGCAGGGTGACTCAGCCCCAGCATTTT,.,TRBJ1-5,TRBV20-1,.
CSVGASGSPDTQYF,TGCAGCGTTGGGGCTAGCGGGAGTCCCGATACGCAGTATTTT,.,TRBJ2-3,TRBV29-1,TRBD2
CASSLNVVEDEQFF,TGTGCCAGCAGCTTAAACGTCGTCGAGGATGAGCAGTTCTTC,many,TRBJ2-1,TRBV7-4,.